This T cell receptor beta chain was recorded in a study of blood T cell repertoires in COVID-19. Across the study: PBMCs, B-cell-depleted T cells, or T cells provided the cDNA or gDNA that made up the material.

CDR1 SNHLY and CDR2 FYNNEI come from the germline V gene. The CDR3 length is 14 residues. V lost 2 bases to trimming and J lost 4 bases, with 9 bases between them. Individuals drawn from 24 US areas were about 18 to 100 years old. Profiling relied on immunoSEQ multiplex PCR, and the TCRdb table lists in-frame clones only, not all of them. The sample consists of about 430,000 clones, about 88% of them appearing once. The rearrangement joins TRBV2 to TRBJ1-5, with D perhaps matching TRBD1 (6 bases). This clonotype was sampled from a woman aged 18-29 years who had been exposed to COVID-19. The sample taken for sequencing was PBMCs or T cells enriched from blood (not recorded which). In DNA, the CDR3 is TGTGCCAGCAGTGAATTACAGGGTAATCAGCCCCAGCATTTT. Protein: CASSELQGNQPQHF.